These T cell receptor beta chains were read from a single sample in a study of blood T cell repertoires in COVID-19. Generated by immunoSEQ multiplex PCR, the TCRdb table keeps only in-frame clones and is missing some. The profile shows approximately 110,000 clones, around 74% of them singletons. The sequenced sample was peripheral blood. The source is a woman in her 70s with acute or convalescent COVID-19. The conserved cysteine and the conserved F or W are not part of the CDR3 here.

>TRBV5-1|TRBJ1-6
ASSLSPGQLGSPLH
>TRBV5-1|TRBJ1-5
ASSLDGSPNQPQH
>TRBV19|TRBJ1-2
ASSIPRKGDYGYT
>TRBV6-5|TRBJ1-5
ASFRSPGSNQPQH
>TRBV7-2|TRBJ2-5
ASSLGRGPQETQY
>TRBV12-3/TRBV12-4|TRBJ1-5
ASSDDRVQPQH
>TRBV6-2/TRBV6-3|TRBJ2-3
ASSYFHQRGAQY
>TRBV11-2|TRBJ2-4
ASSLVGQSLAKNIQY
>TRBV4-3|TRBJ2-7
ASSLSRDRGTYEQY
>TRBV6-5|TRBJ2-7
ASSLTGASYEQY
>TRBV7-9|TRBJ1-1
ASSPQGNEAF
>TRBV20-1|TRBJ1-1
SASASGGWGTEAF
>TRBV7-2|TRBJ1-6
ASSSRQGSSYNSPLH